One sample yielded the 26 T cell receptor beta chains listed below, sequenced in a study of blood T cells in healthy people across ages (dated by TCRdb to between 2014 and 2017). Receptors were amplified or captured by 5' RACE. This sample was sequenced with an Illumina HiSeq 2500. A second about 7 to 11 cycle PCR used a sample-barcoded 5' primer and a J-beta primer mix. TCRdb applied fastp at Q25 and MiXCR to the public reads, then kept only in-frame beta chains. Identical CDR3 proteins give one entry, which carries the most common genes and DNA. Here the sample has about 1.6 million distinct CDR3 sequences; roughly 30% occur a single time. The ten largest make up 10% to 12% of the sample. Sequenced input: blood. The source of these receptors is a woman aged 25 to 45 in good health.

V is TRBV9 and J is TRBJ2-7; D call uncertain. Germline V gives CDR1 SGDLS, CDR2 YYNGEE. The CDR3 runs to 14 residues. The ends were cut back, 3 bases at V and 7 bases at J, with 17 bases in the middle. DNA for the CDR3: TGTGCCAGCAGCGCCCCGACCCCGGTGGGGGAGCAGTACTTC. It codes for CASSAPTPVGEQYF. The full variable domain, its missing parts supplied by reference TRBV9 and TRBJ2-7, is DSGVTQTPKHLITATGQRVTLRCSPRSGDLSVYWYQQSLDQGLQFLIQYYNGEERAKGNILERFSAQQFPDLHSELNLSSLELGDSALYFCASSAPTPVGEQYFGPGTRLTVT.

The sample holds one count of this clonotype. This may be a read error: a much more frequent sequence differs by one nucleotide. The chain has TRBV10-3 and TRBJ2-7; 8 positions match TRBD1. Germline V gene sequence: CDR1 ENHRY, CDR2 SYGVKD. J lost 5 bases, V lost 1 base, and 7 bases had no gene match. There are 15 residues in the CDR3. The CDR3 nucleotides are TGTGCCATCAGTGAGTGGGGACAGGCGGACAACGAGCAGTACTTC. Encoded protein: CAISEWGQADNEQYF.

CDR3 DNA sequence: TGCAGTGCTCCGCAGGGTAAACGGGATACGCAGTATTTT. Translating gives CSAPQGKRDTQYF. The chain employs TRBV29-1 and TRBJ2-3; the D gene is possibly TRBD1 (5 bases). Germline V gene lookup returns CDR1 SQVTM and CDR2 ANQGSEA. The CDR3 extends over 13 amino acids.

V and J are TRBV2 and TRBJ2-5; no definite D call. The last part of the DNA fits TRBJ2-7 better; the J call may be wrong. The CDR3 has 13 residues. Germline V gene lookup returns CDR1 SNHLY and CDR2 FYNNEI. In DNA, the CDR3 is TGTGCCAGCTCACCCTCGCCGGATTTCGAGCAGTACTTC. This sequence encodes CASSPSPDFEQYF.

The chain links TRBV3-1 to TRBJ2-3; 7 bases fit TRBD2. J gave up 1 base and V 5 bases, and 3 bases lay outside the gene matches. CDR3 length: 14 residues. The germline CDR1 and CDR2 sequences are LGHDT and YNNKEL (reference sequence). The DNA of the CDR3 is TGTGCCAGCAGCAAGAGCGGGGGCACAGATACGCAGTATTTT. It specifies CASSKSGGTDTQYF.

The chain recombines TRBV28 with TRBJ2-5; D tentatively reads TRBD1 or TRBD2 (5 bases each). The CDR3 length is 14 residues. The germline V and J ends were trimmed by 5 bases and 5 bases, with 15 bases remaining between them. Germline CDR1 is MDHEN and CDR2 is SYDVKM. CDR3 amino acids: CASSAGTPVETQYF. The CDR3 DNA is TGTGCCAGCAGTGCCGGGACGCCGGTGGAGACCCAGTACTTC.

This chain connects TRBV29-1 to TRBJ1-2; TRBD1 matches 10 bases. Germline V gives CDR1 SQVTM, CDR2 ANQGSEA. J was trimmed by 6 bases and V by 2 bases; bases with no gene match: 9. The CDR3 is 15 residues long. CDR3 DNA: TGCAGCGTTGAAAGTATGGGACAGGGGACGGATGGCTACACCTTC. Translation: CSVESMGQGTDGYTF.

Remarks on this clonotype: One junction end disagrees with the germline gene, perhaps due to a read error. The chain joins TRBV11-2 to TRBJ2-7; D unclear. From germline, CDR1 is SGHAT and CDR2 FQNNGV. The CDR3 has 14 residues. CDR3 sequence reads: CTSSLGVLHYEQYF. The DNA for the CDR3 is TGTACCAGCAGCTTAGGAGTATTACACTACGAGCAGTACTTC. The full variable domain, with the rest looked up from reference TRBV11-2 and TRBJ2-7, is EAGVAQSPRYKIIEKRQSVAFWCNPISGHATLYWYQQILGQGPKLLIQFQNNGVVDDSQLPKDRFSAERLKGVDSTLKIQPAKLEDSAVYLCTSSLGVLHYEQYFGPGTRLTVT.

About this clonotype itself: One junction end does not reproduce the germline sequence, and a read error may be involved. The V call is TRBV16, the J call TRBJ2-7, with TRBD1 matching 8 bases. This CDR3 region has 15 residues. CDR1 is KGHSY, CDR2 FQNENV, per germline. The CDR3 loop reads CAGSQSGQGAGEQYF. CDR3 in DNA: TGTGCCGGCAGCCAATCGGGGCAGGGGGCTGGCGAGCAGTACTTC.

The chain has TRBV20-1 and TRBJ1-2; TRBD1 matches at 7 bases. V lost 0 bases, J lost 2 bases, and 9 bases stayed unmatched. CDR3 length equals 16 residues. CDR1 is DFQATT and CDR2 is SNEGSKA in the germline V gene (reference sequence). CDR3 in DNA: TGCAGTGCTAGAGATCCGGGACAGCAACCGAACTATGGCTACACCTTC. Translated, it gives CSARDPGQQPNYGYTF.

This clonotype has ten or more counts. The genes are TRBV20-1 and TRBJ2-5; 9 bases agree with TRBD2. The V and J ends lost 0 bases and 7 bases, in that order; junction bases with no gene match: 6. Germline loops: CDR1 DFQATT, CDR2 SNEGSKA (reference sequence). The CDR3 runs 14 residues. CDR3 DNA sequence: TGCAGTGCTAGAGATAGCGGGGGAAGCTGGACCCAGTACTTC. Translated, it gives CSARDSGGSWTQYF.

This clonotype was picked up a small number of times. CDR3 in DNA: TGCAGTGCTCCCCCGGGGGTTCGGTACGAGCAGTACTTC. Translated, it gives CSAPPGVRYEQYF. The V gene is TRBV20-1, the J gene TRBJ2-7; tentatively, D is TRBD2 (6 bases). Trimming pared 5 bases from V and 4 bases from J, leaving 15 bases between. Germline loops: CDR1 DFQATT, CDR2 SNEGSKA (reference sequence). CDR3 length: 13 amino acids.

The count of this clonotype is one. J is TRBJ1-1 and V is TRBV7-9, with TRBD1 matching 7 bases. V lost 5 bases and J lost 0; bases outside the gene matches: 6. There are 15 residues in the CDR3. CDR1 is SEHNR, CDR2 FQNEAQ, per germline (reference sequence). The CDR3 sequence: CASSPRDSLNTEAFF. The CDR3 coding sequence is TGTGCCAGCAGCCCACGGGACAGTCTGAACACTGAAGCTTTCTTT.

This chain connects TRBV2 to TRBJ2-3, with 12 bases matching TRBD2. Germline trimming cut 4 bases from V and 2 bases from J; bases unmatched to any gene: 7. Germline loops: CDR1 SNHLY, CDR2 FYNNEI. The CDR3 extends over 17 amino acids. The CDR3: CASSAGLAGTYTDTQYF. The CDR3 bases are TGTGCCAGCAGTGCCGGACTAGCGGGGACTTACACAGATACGCAGTATTTT.

The CDR3 coding sequence is TGTGCCAGCAGCTTAGTGATTGAGACTAGGGGGGGTTACAATGAGCAGTTCTTC. Amino acid sequence: CASSLVIETRGGYNEQFF. The J gene is TRBJ2-1, the V gene TRBV13; a possible D gene is TRBD2 (7 bases). The germline V gene encodes CDR1 PRHDT and CDR2 FYEKMQ (reference sequence). The V gene lost 1 base and the J gene lost 4 bases, with 20 bases spanning the gap. The CDR3 is made up of 18 amino acids. The full variable domain, rest sourced from reference TRBV13 and TRBJ2-1, is AAGVIQSPRHLIKEKRETATLKCYPIPRHDTVYWYQQGPGQDPQFLISFYEKMQSDKGSIPDRFSAQQFSDYHSELNMSSLELGDSALYFCASSLVIETRGGYNEQFFGPGTRLTVL.

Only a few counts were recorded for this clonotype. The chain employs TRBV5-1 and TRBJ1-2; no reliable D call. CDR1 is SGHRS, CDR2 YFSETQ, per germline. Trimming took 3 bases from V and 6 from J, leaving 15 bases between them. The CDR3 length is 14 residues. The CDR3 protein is CASSSLAGVDGYTF. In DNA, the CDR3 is TGCGCCAGCAGCTCGCTGGCCGGGGTGGATGGCTACACCTTC. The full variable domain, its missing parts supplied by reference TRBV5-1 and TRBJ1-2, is KAGVTQTPRYLIKTRGQQVTLSCSPISGHRSVSWYQQTPGQGLQFLFEYFSETQRNKGNFPGRFSGRQFSNSRSEMNVSTLELGDSALYLCASSSLAGVDGYTFGSGTRLTVV.

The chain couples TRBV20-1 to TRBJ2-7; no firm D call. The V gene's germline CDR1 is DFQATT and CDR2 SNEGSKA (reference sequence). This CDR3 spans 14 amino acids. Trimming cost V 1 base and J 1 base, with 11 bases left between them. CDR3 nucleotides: TGCAGTGCTAGAGGAGAAGGGTCTTCCTACGAGCAGTACTTC. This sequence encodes CSARGEGSSYEQYF.

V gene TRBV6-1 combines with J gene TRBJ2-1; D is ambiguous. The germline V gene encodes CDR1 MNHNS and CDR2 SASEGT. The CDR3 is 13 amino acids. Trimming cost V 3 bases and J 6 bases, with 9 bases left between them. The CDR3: CASSDVGPNEQFF. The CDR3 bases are TGTGCCAGCAGTGATGTGGGTCCCAATGAGCAGTTCTTC.

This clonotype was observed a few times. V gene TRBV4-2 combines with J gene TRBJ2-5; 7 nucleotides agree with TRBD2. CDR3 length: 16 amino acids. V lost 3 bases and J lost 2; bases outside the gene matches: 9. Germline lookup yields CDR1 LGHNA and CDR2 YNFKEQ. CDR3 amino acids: CASSQGQRGDQETQYF. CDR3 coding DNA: TGTGCCAGCAGCCAGGGCCAGCGGGGTGATCAAGAGACCCAGTACTTC.

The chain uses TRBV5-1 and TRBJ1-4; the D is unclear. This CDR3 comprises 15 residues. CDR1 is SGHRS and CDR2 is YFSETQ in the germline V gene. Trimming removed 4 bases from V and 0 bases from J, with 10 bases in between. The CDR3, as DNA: TGCGCCAGCAGCGACTCGGGTGCAACTAATGAAAAACTGTTTTTT. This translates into CASSDSGATNEKLFF. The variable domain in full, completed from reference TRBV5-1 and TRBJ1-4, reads KAGVTQTPRYLIKTRGQQVTLSCSPISGHRSVSWYQQTPGQGLQFLFEYFSETQRNKGNFPGRFSGRQFSNSRSEMNVSTLELGDSALYLCASSDSGATNEKLFFGSGTQLSVL.

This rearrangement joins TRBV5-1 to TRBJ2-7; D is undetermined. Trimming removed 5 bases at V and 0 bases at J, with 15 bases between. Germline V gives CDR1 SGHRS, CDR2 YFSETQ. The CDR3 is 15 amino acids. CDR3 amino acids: CASRPGASFSYEQYF. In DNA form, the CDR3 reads TGCGCCAGCAGGCCCGGAGCGAGCTTCTCCTACGAGCAGTACTTC.

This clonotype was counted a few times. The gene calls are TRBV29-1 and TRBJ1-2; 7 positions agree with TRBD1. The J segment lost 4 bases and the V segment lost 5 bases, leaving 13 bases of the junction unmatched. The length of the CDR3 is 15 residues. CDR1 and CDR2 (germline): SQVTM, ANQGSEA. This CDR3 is CSVTPNGQAGYGYTF. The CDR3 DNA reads TGCAGCGTTACTCCTAATGGACAGGCGGGCTATGGCTACACCTTC. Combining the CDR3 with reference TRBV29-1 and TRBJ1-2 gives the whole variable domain SAVISQKPSRDICQRGTSLTIQCQVDSQVTMMFWYRQQPGQSLTLIATANQGSEATYESGFVIDKFPISRPNLTFSTLTVSNMSPEDSSIYLCSVTPNGQAGYGYTFGSGTRLTVV.

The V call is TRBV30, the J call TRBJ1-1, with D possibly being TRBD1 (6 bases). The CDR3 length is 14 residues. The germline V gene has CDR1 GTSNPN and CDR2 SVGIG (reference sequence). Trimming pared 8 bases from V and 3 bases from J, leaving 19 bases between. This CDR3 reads CALDAGVGDTEAFF. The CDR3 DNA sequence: TGTGCCCTAGACGCAGGGGTTGGCGACACTGAAGCTTTCTTT. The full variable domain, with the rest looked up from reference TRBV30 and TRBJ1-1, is SQTIHQWPATLVQPVGSPLSLECTVEGTSNPNLYWYRQAAGRGLQLLFYSVGIGQISSEVPQNLSASRPQDRQFILSSKKLLLSDSGFYLCALDAGVGDTEAFFGQGTRLTVV.

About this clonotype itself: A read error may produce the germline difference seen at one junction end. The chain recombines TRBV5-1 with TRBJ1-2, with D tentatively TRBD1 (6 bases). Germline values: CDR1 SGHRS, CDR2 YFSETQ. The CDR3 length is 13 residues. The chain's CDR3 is CASSPTTGYGYTF. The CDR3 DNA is TGTGCCAGCTCACCTACGACAGGTTATGGCTACACCTTC.

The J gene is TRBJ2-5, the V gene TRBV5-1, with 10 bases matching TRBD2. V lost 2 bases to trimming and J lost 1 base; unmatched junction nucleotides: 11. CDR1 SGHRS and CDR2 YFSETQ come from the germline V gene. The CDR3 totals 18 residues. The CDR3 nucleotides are TGCGCCAGCAGCTTACAGACTAGCGGGCCCAACAGCCAAGAGACCCAGTACTTC. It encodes CASSLQTSGPNSQETQYF.

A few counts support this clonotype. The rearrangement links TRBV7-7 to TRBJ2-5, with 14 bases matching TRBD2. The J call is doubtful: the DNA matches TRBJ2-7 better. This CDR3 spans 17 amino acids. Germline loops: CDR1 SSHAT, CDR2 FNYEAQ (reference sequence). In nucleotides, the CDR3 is TGTGCCAGCAGCTTAGGACTAGCGGGGGGGCTTAACTACGAGCAGTACTTC. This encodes CASSLGLAGGLNYEQYF.